This TCR beta chain was captured in a study of blood T cell repertoires in COVID-19. Participants reported their clinical history, and cohort assignment relied on those reports. Clones were sequenced by immunoSEQ multiplex PCR, and TCRdb holds only the in-frame ones, with some missing. The sample shows more than 100,000 clones, approximately 79% of them seen only once. This receptor was obtained from a man between 35 and 55 years old with acute COVID-19. Sequencing used PBMCs or T cells enriched from blood (not recorded which).

The CDR3 nucleotides read TGTGCCAGCATCAACAGGGGAGGAGAGACCCAGTACTTC. Translated: CASINRGGETQYF. This chain joins TRBV3-1 (or the pseudogene TRBV3-2) and TRBJ2-5; D might be TRBD1 (7 bases). Germline-derived CDR1 and CDR2 are LGHDT and YNNKEL (reference sequence). V shed 7 bases and J shed 4 bases, with 13 bases lying between them. The CDR3 runs 13 residues.